The 20 T cell receptor beta chains listed next were all sequenced from one sample in a study of blood T cells in healthy people across ages (dated by TCRdb to between 2015 and 2016). The library was obtained by 5' RACE. TCRdb records Illumina HiSeq 2500 as the sequencer. A second PCR of about 6 to 11 cycles was performed with a sample-barcoded 5' primer and a J-beta primer mix. The raw public data were reprocessed by TCRdb itself: fastp quality trimming at Q25, MiXCR clonotype calling, in-frame beta chains only. Duplicate CDR3 protein sequences are folded into a single record with the most common DNA and genes. Present in this sample are fewer than 700,000 distinct CDR3 sequences, around half of which were seen just once. The ten top clones hold around 24% of the sample. Sequenced input: blood. All receptors derive from a man older than 75 in good health.

This chain joins TRBV7-2 and TRBJ2-3; D remains ambiguous. The germline gives CDR1 SGHTA, CDR2 FQGNSA. Trimming stripped 1 base from V and 6 bases from J, with 14 bases between. CDR3 length: 15 amino acids. The CDR3 bases are TGTGCCAGCAGCTTAGTATTGGACCCGACGGATACGCAGTATTTT. It is translated as CASSLVLDPTDTQYF.

The gene calls are TRBV3-1 and TRBJ2-1; TRBD2 matches at 9 bases. This CDR3 contains 15 residues. With 2 bases clipped from V and 7 bases from J, the junction kept 6 bases outside the gene matches. Germline loops: CDR1 LGHDT, CDR2 YNNKEL (reference sequence). The CDR3 sequence is CASSQFGAGGNEQFF. CDR3 bases: TGTGCCAGCAGCCAATTCGGGGCGGGAGGGAATGAGCAGTTCTTC.

This clonotype was recorded a few times. V is TRBV10-2 and J is TRBJ2-3, with TRBD1 identical over 7 bases. Unmatched junction bases numbered 13, after V lost 0 bases and J lost 4 bases. The CDR3 has 18 residues. Per germline, CDR1 WSHSY and CDR2 SAAADI. This CDR3 is CASSESISWKGAPDTQYF. CDR3 bases: TGCGCCAGCAGTGAGTCGATTTCCTGGAAGGGGGCTCCAGATACGCAGTATTTT.

The V call is TRBV6-5, the J call TRBJ2-7, with a possible D match to TRBD2 (6 bases). CDR1 and CDR2 (germline): MNHEY, SVGAGI. The CDR3 loop spans 15 amino acids. V was trimmed by 5 bases and J by 2 bases, leaving 16 bases between them. The CDR3 bases are TGTGCCAGCAGTCGGACTACTAGAGCCGCCTACGAGCAGTACTTC. Translating gives CASSRTTRAAYEQYF.

This clonotype was seen repeatedly, ten times or more. The chain recombines TRBV7-9 with TRBJ2-4; possible D gene TRBD2, 7 bases. V was pared by 1 base and J by 1 base, with 14 bases between. Germline V gene lookup returns CDR1 SEHNR and CDR2 FQNEAQ (reference sequence). The CDR3 extends over 17 amino acids. CDR3 protein: CASSLEGGSTAKNIQYF. DNA for the CDR3: TGTGCCAGCAGCTTAGAGGGGGGGAGCACGGCCAAAAACATTCAGTACTTC. The entire variable domain, with the rest obtained from reference TRBV7-9 and TRBJ2-4, is as follows: DTGVSQNPRHKITKRGQNVTFRCDPISEHNRLYWYRQTLGQGPEFLTYFQNEAQLEKSRLLSDRFSAERPKGSFSTLEIQRTEQGDSAMYLCASSLEGGSTAKNIQYFGAGTRLSVL.

The CDR3 sequence is CRPASAGGGEQYF. DNA for the CDR3: TGCAGGCCAGCCTCAGCGGGAGGTGGGGAGCAGTACTTC. The V gene is TRBV20-1, the J gene TRBJ2-7; 9 bases are shared with TRBD2. This CDR3 has 13 amino acids. Germline CDR1 and CDR2: DFQATT and SNEGSKA (reference sequence).

The chain has TRBV20-1 and TRBJ2-1, with 8 bases that match TRBD1. This CDR3 has 13 amino acids. Germline V gene data show CDR1 as DFQATT and CDR2 as SNEGSKA (reference sequence). Unmatched junction bases numbered 3, after V lost 6 bases and J lost 2 bases. CDR3 sequence reads: CSAGTGTYNEQFF. As DNA, the CDR3 is TGCAGTGCAGGGACAGGAACCTACAATGAGCAGTTCTTC.

About this clonotype: This may come from a read error, since a much larger clone is one base off. The CDR3 DNA is TGTGCCAGCGGGGGGACGAGCCCCTACAATGAGCAGTTCTTC. Protein product: CASGGTSPYNEQFF. This chain uses TRBV6-6 with TRBJ2-1; D may be TRBD2 (6 bases). This CDR3 spans 14 amino acids. The V and J ends lost 8 bases and 2 bases respectively, with 13 bases between them. The V gene's germline CDR1 is MNHNY and CDR2 SVGAGI (reference sequence).

This clonotype showed up just a few times. V gene TRBV29-1 combines with J gene TRBJ2-7; 15 nucleotides agree with TRBD2. The V gene's germline CDR1 is SQVTM and CDR2 ANQGSEA. CDR3 length: 15 residues. The trim removed 2 bases at V and 5 bases at J, leaving 4 bases unmatched. In nucleotides, the CDR3 is TGCAGCGTTGAAAAGGGACTAGCGGGAGGACACGAGCAGTACTTC. Its translation is CSVEKGLAGGHEQYF.

This chain connects TRBV7-2 to TRBJ2-5; 8 bases are a match to TRBD1. Germline trimming cut 5 bases from V and 4 bases from J; bases unmatched to any gene: 12. Germline lookup yields CDR1 SGHTA and CDR2 FQGNSA. This CDR3 comprises 16 residues. CDR3 coding DNA: TGTGCCAGCAGCGCGCCAGGCTCAGGGGGCAGAGAGACCCAGTACTTC. This sequence encodes CASSAPGSGGRETQYF.

This sequence joins TRBV9 and TRBJ2-3, with TRBD2 identical over 14 bases. Germline-derived CDR1 and CDR2 are SGDLS and YYNGEE. The CDR3 sequence is 18 residues long. J lost 0 bases, V lost 4 bases, and 7 bases had no gene match. The CDR3 nucleotides read TGTGCCAGCAGCCGCGGACTAGCGGGGGGCACTAGCACAGATACGCAGTATTTT. This translates into CASSRGLAGGTSTDTQYF.

This clonotype was found many times. The chain uses TRBV6-5 and TRBJ2-3, with TRBD1 identical over 9 bases. The germline CDR1 and CDR2 sequences are MNHEY and SVGAGI. This CDR3 region has 16 residues. V lost 4 bases to trimming and J lost 3 bases; unmatched junction nucleotides: 8. The CDR3 DNA follows: TGTGCCAGCAGTTCTCGGGACAGGGTCCGGACAGATACGCAGTATTTT. Translating gives CASSSRDRVRTDTQYF.

The table lists this clonotype with a few counts. V usage is TRBV12-3 or TRBV12-4 and J usage is TRBJ2-1; perhaps D is TRBD1 or TRBD2 (6 bases each). This CDR3 is 16 amino acids long. Trimming pared 8 bases from V and 4 bases from J, leaving 21 bases between. The DNA for the CDR3 is TGTGCCAGCTTCCTCTGGGGGCGCGGGATATACAATGAGCAGTTCTTC. Translated, it gives CASFLWGRGIYNEQFF.

The V gene is TRBV20-1, the J gene TRBJ1-2, with D possibly TRBD1 on 6 matching bases. This CDR3 is built from 16 residues. Trimming took 1 base from V and 8 from J, leaving 23 bases between them. The germline V gene encodes CDR1 DFQATT and CDR2 SNEGSKA (reference sequence). The CDR3 DNA sequence: TGCAGTGCTAGAGGGGATCGGAGAGGAGGGGGTCAGGGCTACACCTTC. Its protein is CSARGDRRGGGQGYTF.

The rearrangement uses TRBV5-1 and TRBJ2-7, with D uncertain. The germline CDR1 and CDR2 sequences are SGHRS and YFSETQ. Trimming removed 0 bases at V and 0 bases at J, with 10 bases between. This CDR3 contains 15 residues. As DNA, the CDR3 is TGCGCCAGCAGCTTGGACGGATCTAGCTCCTACGAGCAGTACTTC. This codes for CASSLDGSSSYEQYF.

This clonotype was seen many times. V usage is TRBV6-1 and J usage is TRBJ2-1, with 7 bases identical to TRBD1. The CDR3 consists of 19 residues. The trim removed 5 bases at V and 0 bases at J, leaving 16 bases unmatched. Germline V lookup: CDR1 MNHNS, CDR2 SASEGT. CDR3 residues: CASSPLTGHTKSSYNEQFF. Here the CDR3 DNA reads TGTGCCAGCAGTCCCTTGACAGGGCATACAAAGAGCTCCTACAATGAGCAGTTCTTC.

This chain joins TRBV4-3 and TRBJ2-1, with 8 bases lining up with TRBD2. V gave up 0 bases and J gave up 7 bases; unmatched junction bases: 8. Germline V gene data show CDR1 as LGHNA and CDR2 as YSLEER. CDR3 size: 16 residues. This CDR3 is CASSQDGREGPNEQFF. CDR3 DNA: TGCGCCAGCAGCCAAGATGGACGGGAGGGCCCAAATGAGCAGTTCTTC.

The CDR3: CASSQASQGGANTDTQYF. CDR3 coding DNA: TGCGCCAGCAGCCAAGCCTCCCAAGGGGGGGCGAACACAGATACGCAGTATTTT. This chain uses TRBV4-3 with TRBJ2-3, with D possibly TRBD2 on 7 matching bases. Germline assignment: CDR1 LGHNA and CDR2 YSLEER. The V gene lost 1 base and the J gene lost 2 bases, with 19 bases spanning the gap. There are 18 residues in the CDR3.

This clonotype has at least ten counts. The V call is TRBV18, the J call TRBJ2-3; D is unclear. Germline lookup yields CDR1 KGHSH and CDR2 LQKENI. The CDR3 contains 15 residues. Deletions cut 0 bases from V and 2 bases from J, with 9 bases between. CDR3 protein: CASSPPLRNTDTQYF. CDR3 in DNA: TGTGCCAGCTCACCACCGTTACGTAACACAGATACGCAGTATTTT. The whole variable domain, remainder taken from reference TRBV18 and TRBJ2-3, is NAGVMQNPRHLVRRRGQEARLRCSPMKGHSHVYWYRQLPEEGLKFMVYLQKENIIDESGMPKERFSAEFPKEGPSILRIQQVVRGDSAAYFCASSPPLRNTDTQYFGPGTRLTVL.

This chain joins TRBV7-2 and TRBJ2-7; D remains unclear. This CDR3 contains 13 residues. Trimming stripped 3 bases from V and 3 bases from J, with 9 bases between. In germline, CDR1 is SGHTA, CDR2 FQGNSA. The CDR3 spells CASSFRRLYEQYF. CDR3 nucleotide sequence: TGTGCCAGCAGCTTCAGGCGGCTCTACGAGCAGTACTTC.